This entry describes one T cell receptor (beta chain). The entry originates in a study of blood T cell repertoires in COVID-19. The table came from immunoSEQ multiplex PCR; TCRdb's copy has only in-frame clones and leaves some out. The table shows about 210,000 clones, with 80% to 90% occurring only once. Germline lookup yields CDR1 SGHTA and CDR2 FQGNSA. V gave up 5 bases and J gave up 7 bases, with 18 bases separating them. The CDR3 extends over 16 amino acids. This TCR was sampled from a man aged 50-59 years with active or convalescent COVID-19. The sample comprised peripheral blood. V is TRBV7-2 and J is TRBJ1-6, with D possibly matching TRBD1 (6 bases). The CDR3 region is CASSLRTGKTNSPLHF. The CDR3 DNA sequence: TGTGCCAGCAGCCTACGTACAGGGAAAACCAATTCACCCCTCCACTTT.